The present TCR beta chain was sequenced within a study of shared clonotypes between healthy human individuals (dated by TCRdb to about 2020). About the study as a whole: A couple of women and three men aged 18 to 49 years were included in the cohort. To estimate repertoire size and how much clonotypes are shared between individuals, the study performed deep sequencing of blood TCR repertoires from about 5 healthy adults. Different laboratories and diverse techniques were used to prepare libraries and sequence TCR repertoires, to increase sequencing depth and limit assay-specific biases. Each donor's leukapheresis produced roughly between roughly 0.85 and 10 billion PBMCs. Per donor, three plates each were used for CD4 naive and CD4 memory, two for CD8 naive, and one for CD8 memory. What the work shows at the level of the full study, not this receptor alone: Compared with non-shared clonotypes, the clonotypes found in all four sorted-subset donors had higher generation probabilities. Pairwise subsampling led to the expectation that sequencing depth would affect the degree of clonotype sharing among donors. Only blood was sampled, and tissue TCR repertoires likely differ from those in blood. Roughly 5% of naive CD4, 3.5% of naive CD8, 2.3% of memory CD4, and about 0.4% of memory CD8 clonotypes were shared across a few donors. Rarefaction of sorted-subset datasets indicated incomplete sequencing despite the large sequencing depth. The small number of donors limited the genetic and exposure-history diversity represented. Naive subsets generally had larger estimated clonotype richness than memory subsets.

TCR CDR3 regions were amplified from genomic DNA by multiplex PCR using the deep immunoSEQ assay. For each cell subset, the extracted genomic DNA was distributed evenly across all wells of several immunoSEQ 96-well plates, and each plate served as one replicate. For sorted subsets, 150 to 200 ng genomic DNA, equal to tens of thousands of T cell genomes, was loaded into each replicate PCR. The purified libraries were quantified using a Qubit 3.0 fluorometer, sized with a Bioanalyzer 2100, and then quantified again using the KAPA Library Quantification kit. A separate single-read 150-cycle Illumina NextSeq 550 flow cell was used to sequence each immunoSEQ 96-well plate. Concerning the study's data processing: Because the immunoSEQ output held only junctional sequences and lacked quality scores, the filtering could not match the filtering applied to full-length reads. Sequences were annotated with PyIR, a Python wrapper for IgBLAST v1.9, and V/J genes and CDR3 were assigned using IMGT germline references. Reads with weak V/J assignments (E-value above 1e-6), missing CDR3, stop codons, out-of-frame junctions, or ambiguous translated residues were removed. V3J clonotypes were defined as sequences sharing the same inferred V gene, J gene, and CDR3 amino acid sequence. Percentage overlap between repertoires was calculated by dividing the number of shared unique clonotypes by the size of the smaller repertoire. Repertoire richness was assessed with RTK rarefaction, the Chao1 estimator, and Recon v2.1 estimates of unobserved clonotypes. OLGA was used to compute generation probabilities for all TCRbeta clonotypes that the gDNA method yielded from a handful of donors. TCRdb mirrors the immuneACCESS table, restricted to in-frame sequences. Some clones are absent from its copies; in checked studies, under half trace to an unresolved V gene, and the reason for the others is unknown. The V and J calls and clone size are taken from that table; D and trimming were inferred from the DNA. The sample data list roughly 2,000,000 clones, and 93% of these were observed just once. Around 1.8% of the sample is taken by the ten largest.

For the CD8 naive samples, CD45RO-negative cells were positively selected for CCR7, yielding a CD45RA+CCR7+ population from which TemRA cells were excluded. The donors were healthy, HIV-negative adults who had no recently reported acute infections or vaccinations. Every donor was a Caucasian adult residing in Nashville, Tennessee, USA. Blood was obtained by leukapheresis, after which PBMCs were separated by Ficoll-Histopaque density gradient centrifugation and cryopreserved in liquid nitrogen vapor phase. Analytical flow cytometry was used to check the purity and quantity of every magnetically sorted T cell population. Each sorted fraction had its genomic DNA isolated and then quantified by UV absorbance on a Nanodrop 2000c. Turning to this clone: The antigen this receptor binds is unknown. No much larger clone exists at a distance of one base, and base qualities are not known.

The germline ends are 17 bases apart after V is trimmed by 1 base and J by 4 bases. The germline V gene sets CDR1 to MGHRA and CDR2 to YSYEKL. Counted from cysteine to phenylalanine, this CDR3 has 17 amino acids. Only the CDR3 DNA is retained, 51 bases long and in frame from the first base. This sequence uses TRBV4-1 and TRBJ2-1; matching of 6 bases hints at TRBD2 as the D gene. Sequencing was done on a sample of naive CD8+ T cells from PBMCs. Interpreted using the paper, the cell subset or site label stands for: CD45RA+CCR7+. The sequence was collected from a man aged 18 to 35 in good health. Some clones in this sample may be carry-over from other donors' samples. The CDR3 reads CASSQVYKEGPYNEQFF. DNA sequence: TGCGCCAGCAGCCAAGTATATAAGGAGGGACCTTACAATGAGCAGTTCTTC.